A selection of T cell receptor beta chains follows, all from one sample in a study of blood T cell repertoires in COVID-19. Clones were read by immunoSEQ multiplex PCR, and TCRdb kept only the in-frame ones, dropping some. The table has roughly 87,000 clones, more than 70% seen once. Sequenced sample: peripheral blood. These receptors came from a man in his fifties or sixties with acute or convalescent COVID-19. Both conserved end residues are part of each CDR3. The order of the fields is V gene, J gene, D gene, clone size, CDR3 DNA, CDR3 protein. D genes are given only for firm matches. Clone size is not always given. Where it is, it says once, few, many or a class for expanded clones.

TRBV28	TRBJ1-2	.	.	TGTGCCAGCACGACAGGTGCTTCGAGTAGTGGCTACACCTTC	CASTTGASSSGYTF
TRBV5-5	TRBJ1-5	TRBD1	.	TGTGCCAGCAGCCAGTCCGGGACAGGAAATCAGCCCCAGCATTTT	CASSQSGTGNQPQHF
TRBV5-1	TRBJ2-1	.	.	TGCGCCAGCAGCTTGGTAGAGGGTCGGGCCAATGAGCAGTTCTTC	CASSLVEGRANEQFF
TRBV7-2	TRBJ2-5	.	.	TGTGCCAGCAGCTTAGCGGCGATCTCAGGGGAGACCCAGTACTTC	CASSLAAISGETQYF
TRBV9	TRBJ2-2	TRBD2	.	TGTGCCAGCAGCGTACTAGCGGGAGAAAGCGGGGAGCTGTTTTTT	CASSVLAGESGELFF
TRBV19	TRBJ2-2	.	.	TGTGCCAGTAAGCCCTCGACCGGGGAGCTGTTTTTT	CASKPSTGELFF
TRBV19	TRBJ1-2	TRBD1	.	TGTGCCAGTAGTATATGGACAGGGGGCACCAAGAGACGGACCGATGGCTACACCTTC	CASSIWTGGTKRRTDGYTF
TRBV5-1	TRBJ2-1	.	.	TGCGCCAGCGGTCTGAGGGCCTCTGGCGAGAGTGAGCAGTTCTTC	CASGLRASGESEQFF
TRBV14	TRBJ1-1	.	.	TGTGCCAGCAGCCTACAGGGTTCTGGCACTGAAGCTTTCTTT	CASSLQGSGTEAFF
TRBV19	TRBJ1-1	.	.	TGTGCCAGTAGCAATCCGACAGGAGAAATGAACACTGAAGCTTTCTTT	CASSNPTGEMNTEAFF
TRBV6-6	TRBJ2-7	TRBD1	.	TGTGCCAGTACCCCCGGGACAGTCTCCTACGAGCAGTACTTC	CASTPGTVSYEQYF
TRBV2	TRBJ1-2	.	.	TGTGCCAGCAGCCGAAGGCAGGGTGGTGGCTACACCTTC	CASSRRQGGGYTF
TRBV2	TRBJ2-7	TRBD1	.	TGTGCCAGCAGTGCCGGGACAGCCTACGAGCAGTACTTC	CASSAGTAYEQYF
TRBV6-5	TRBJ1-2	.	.	TGTGCCAGCGGGTTGGAGGGATACGGCTACACCTTC	CASGLEGYGYTF
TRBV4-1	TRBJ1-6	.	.	TGCGCCAGCAGCTCGAGCCTTACTAATTCACCCCTCCACTTT	CASSSSLTNSPLHF
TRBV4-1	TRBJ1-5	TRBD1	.	TGCGCCAGCAGCCCTTCGGACAGGCTCGGGGAGCCCCAGCATTTT	CASSPSDRLGEPQHF
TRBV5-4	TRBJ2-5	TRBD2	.	TGTGCCAGCAGCACGGGGACTAGCGGGGGCTGGGAGACCCAGTACTTC	CASSTGTSGGWETQYF
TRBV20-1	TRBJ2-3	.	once	TGCAGTGCTAGTCCGTCTAGCACAGATACGCAGTATTTT	CSASPSSTDTQYF
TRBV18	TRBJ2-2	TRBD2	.	TGTGCCAGCTCACCAAACATACTAGCGGGAGGCACCGGGGAGCTGTTTTTT	CASSPNILAGGTGELFF
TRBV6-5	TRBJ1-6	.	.	TGTGCCAGCAGTTACTCATCCGGGACCTATAATTCACCCCTCCACTTT	CASSYSSGTYNSPLHF
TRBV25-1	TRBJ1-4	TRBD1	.	TGTGCCAGCAGTAGCCGGAACCGACAGGGGGAAAAACTGTTTTTT	CASSSRNRQGEKLFF
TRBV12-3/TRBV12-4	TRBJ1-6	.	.	TGTGCCAGCAGTTTGGAGCATTCACCCCTCCACTTT	CASSLEHSPLHF
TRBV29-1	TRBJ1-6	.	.	TGCAGCGTTGGACAGGATTATAATTCACCCCTCCACTTT	CSVGQDYNSPLHF
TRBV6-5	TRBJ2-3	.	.	TGTGCCAGCAGCCTAGGGCTCCGCGGAGAGGGGCAGTATTTT	CASSLGLRGEGQYF
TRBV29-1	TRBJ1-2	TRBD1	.	TGCAGCGTTGTCGGAACAGGGGGCGCCCAGTCTGGCTACACCTTC	CSVVGTGGAQSGYTF
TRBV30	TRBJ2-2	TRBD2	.	TGTGCCTGGAGTGTAGCGGGAACCGGGGAGCTGTTTTTT	CAWSVAGTGELFF
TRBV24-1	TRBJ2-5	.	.	TGTGCCACCAGTGACAACAGTCCGAAAGAGACCCAGTACTTC	CATSDNSPKETQYF
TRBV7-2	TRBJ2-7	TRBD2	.	TGTGCCAGCAGCTCCCGTAGCGGGGGGGACGCCGAGCAGTACTTC	CASSSRSGGDAEQYF
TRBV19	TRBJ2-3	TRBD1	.	TGTGCCAGTAGGTCACAGGGGGCGCAGAGCGGTACGCAGTATTTT	CASRSQGAQSGTQYF
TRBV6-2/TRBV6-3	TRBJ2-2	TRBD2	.	TGTGCCAGCAGTACCCACAAGCGGGGCCCCCGGGGGACCGGGGAGCTGTTTTTT	CASSTHKRGPRGTGELFF
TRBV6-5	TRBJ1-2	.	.	TGTGCCAGCACCTTTTCGGGAGGGAGGGATGGCTACACCTTC	CASTFSGGRDGYTF
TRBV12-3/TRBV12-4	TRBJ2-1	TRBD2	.	TGTGCCAGCAGTCGGACTAGCGGACTTGAGCAGTTCTTC	CASSRTSGLEQFF